Sequencing of this T cell receptor beta chain was carried out in a study of blood T cell repertoires in COVID-19. Assay: immunoSEQ multiplex PCR; the TCRdb copy retains only in-frame clones and omits some. The sample gives 160,000 or so clones, 82% of which show up once; 18% is in the top ten. Cohort allocation depended upon clinical history that participants reported. Looked up from germline, CDR1 is MDHEN and CDR2 is SYDVKM. The junction had 4 bases not matched to a gene; V was cut back by 8 bases and J by 1 base. The CDR3 is 13 residues long. Sequenced: PBMCs or T cells enriched from blood (not recorded which). The V and J genes are TRBV28 and TRBJ1-1; the match to TRBD1 covers 7 bases. This TCR was recovered from a man in his sixties who had recovered from COVID-19. CDR3 in DNA: TGTGCCAGCCTGACAGGGCAGAACACTGAAGCTTTCTTT. Encoded protein: CASLTGQNTEAFF.